This TCR beta chain comes out of a study of cytomegalovirus exposure and HLA in healthy donors. Study-wide results and caveats: Segments of the TCR beta V type were, in most cases, productive about 87% or about 30% of the time in an earlier analysis. Specificity of a few CMV-associated chains for CMV antigens was verified in vitro. Researchers catalogued some 160 TCR beta chains as cytomegalovirus-associated.

PCR involved 60 Vbeta and 13 Jbeta primers. Data came from immunoSEQ multiplex PCR; TCRdb stores just in-frame clones and leaves some out. The repertoire holds tens of thousands of clones, with about 84% as singletons. Remarks on this clone: Its antigen remains unknown.

The TCR sequence derives from a male donor in good health and CMV-seronegative. Sequenced: PBMCs.

Here the CDR3 reads CASVGQGGNEKLFF. In DNA form, the CDR3 reads TGTGCCAGCGTCGGACAGGGCGGTAATGAAAAACTGTTTTTT. The J gene is TRBJ1-4, the V gene TRBV6-1, with 8 bases lining up with TRBD1. The V gene end was trimmed by 8 bases and the J gene end by 4 bases; junction bases not matched to a gene: 6. This CDR3 contains 14 residues. Germline V gene sequence: CDR1 MNHNS, CDR2 SASEGT.